This TCR beta chain was recovered during a study of glioma-infiltrating T cells. Study-wide findings and caveats: Tissue-blood divergence was below expectation in non-neoplastic patients, above in gliomas.

TCR alpha and beta CDR3 regions were amplified from RNA using iRepertoire nested multiplex PCR. One-step reverse transcription and amplification started from around 100-400 ng of tissue mRNA or PBMC total RNA. TCRdb itself ran the multiplex PCR reads through MiXCR, one entry per CDR3 protein. There are 150,000 to 200,000 distinct CDR3 sequences in the sample; roughly 32% occur only once, and 20% to 25% lies in the top ten. Trimming removed 4 bases from V and 6 bases from J; junction bases left unmatched: 8. The CDR3 contains 14 residues. CDR1 is DFQATT, CDR2 SNEGSKA, per germline (reference sequence). At least ten counts were recorded for this clonotype. Its specificity is unknown.

The sample taken for sequencing was glioma tissue, nonneoplastic brain tissue, or PBMCs (not recorded which). This receptor was identified in a human donor with low-grade glioma or glioblastoma, undergoing nonglioma brain surgery, or in good health (not recorded which). The rearrangement uses TRBV20-1 and TRBJ2-1; TRBD2 agrees at 8 bases. The CDR3 is CSAIPAGASNEQFF. The CDR3 DNA follows: TGCAGTGCTATTCCAGCGGGAGCTAGCAATGAGCAGTTCTTC.